This TCR beta chain was obtained from a study of shared clonotypes between healthy human individuals. Data came from immunoSEQ multiplex PCR; TCRdb stores just in-frame clones and leaves some out. This sample carries around 1.9 million clones, about 93% of them seen once, and the ten largest clones take under 2%. Study-level findings and limits: There were few donors, and this limited the genetic and exposure-history diversity represented. Roughly 5% of naive CD4 clonotypes were shared across four donors.

Terminally differentiated effector memory CD45RA+ cells were excluded from the naive CD8 cells, which were CD45RO-negative and positively selected for CCR7. The length of the CDR3 is 16 residues. Germline V lookup: CDR1 MNHEY, CDR2 SMNVEV (reference sequence). Trimming took 0 bases from V and 3 from J, leaving 11 bases between them. About this clone: The target antigen is unknown.

This sequence was found in a man between 18 and 35 years old in good health. Some clones in this sample may be carry-over from other donors' samples. Input material: naive CD8+ T cells from PBMCs. The V gene is TRBV27, the J gene TRBJ2-2, with unresolved D. The CDR3 DNA reads TGTGCCAGCAGTTTATCTTTCGGAGACTACACCGGGGAGCTGTTTTTT. Encoded protein: CASSLSFGDYTGELFF.